This T cell receptor (beta chain) emerged from a study of technical replicates of blood from several donors. Sequencing was performed with immunoSEQ multiplex PCR; in TCRdb, only in-frame clones are kept and a portion is missing. This sample has around 85,000 clones, with 90% to 95% found just once. This CDR3 is built from 16 residues. Input material: T cells isolated from PBMCs. The V call is TRBV21-1, the J call TRBJ2-2; the table names TRBD1, a call not compared with the DNA. TRBV21-1 is recorded as a pseudogene. This receptor was obtained from a human donor in good health. This CDR3 reads CASSKSPQVDGGELFF. CDR3 sequence (DNA): TGTGCCAGCAGCAAAAGCCCACAGGTTGATGGTGGGGAGCTGTTTTTT.